This T cell receptor beta chain was identified in a study of control samples from healthy donors and cancer patients. Some clones are missing from TCRdb's copy, which holds only in-frame ones; the method was immunoSEQ multiplex PCR. Among approximately 88,000 clones listed, about nine tenths were seen once. CDR1 is LGHDT and CDR2 is YNNKEL in the germline V gene (reference sequence). Between the trimmed V and J ends, which lost 1 base and 6 bases, there was a span of 4 bases. The CDR3 is 11 residues long. Regarding this clone: This sample also contains other DNA sequences that code for the same CDR3.

The receptor comes from a woman aged 25 to 45 in good health. The sample comprised blood. The chain recombines TRBV3-1 (or the pseudogene TRBV3-2) with TRBJ2-7; D gene ambiguous. CDR3 amino acids: CASSQGGEQYF. The DNA of the CDR3 is TGTGCCAGCAGCCAAGGTGGCGAGCAGTACTTC.